The 6 T cell receptor beta chains in this list originate from one sample, sequenced in a study of blood T cells in healthy people across ages. Next came a second PCR, run for roughly 6 to 11 cycles, which used a sample-barcoded 5' primer along with a J-beta primer mix. TCRdb called the 5' RACE reads again in MiXCR, with one record for every CDR3 protein. This table holds 1,500,000 or so distinct CDR3 sequences, approximately 43% found once. Material: blood. The source of these receptors is a woman under 30 in good health.

The chain combines TRBV6-1 with TRBJ1-6; D remains unclear. The germline CDR1 and CDR2 sequences are MNHNS and SASEGT. Trimming removed 2 bases from V and 5 bases from J, with 10 bases in between. The CDR3 is 15 residues long. Here the CDR3 reads CASSESEGDNSPLHF. DNA of the CDR3: TGTGCCAGCAGTGAATCGGAAGGAGATAATTCACCCCTCCACTTT.

This clonotype was found a few times. This chain uses TRBV7-2 with TRBJ1-6, with no clear D. Germline CDR1 reads SGHTA; CDR2 reads FQGNSA. V was trimmed by 3 bases and J by 9 bases, leaving 18 bases between them. The CDR3 runs to 16 residues. CDR3 nucleotide sequence: TGTGCCAGCAGCTTCCGTCGGGAGGAAAACCTTTCACCCCTCCACTTT. Encoded protein: CASSFRREENLSPLHF.

The chain recombines TRBV10-2 with TRBJ1-2; no definite D call. CDR3 length: 13 residues. Trimming cost V 6 bases and J 6 bases, with 14 bases left between them. Germline CDR1 and CDR2: WSHSY and SAAADI. The CDR3 DNA reads TGCGCCAGCAGCGCGACCTATAGGGATGGCTACACCTTC. Its translation: CASSATYRDGYTF.

This CDR3 reads CASSGRVESYNEQFF. The CDR3, as DNA: TGTGCCAGCAGCGGACGGGTTGAATCCTACAATGAGCAGTTCTTC. V usage is TRBV7-2 and J usage is TRBJ2-1; D gene unclear. Trimming shortened V by 5 bases and J by 1 base, and 12 bases separated the two germline ends. The CDR3 sequence is 15 residues long. The germline gives CDR1 SGHTA, CDR2 FQGNSA. The full variable domain, with the rest looked up from reference TRBV7-2 and TRBJ2-1, is GAGVSQSPSNKVTEKGKDVELRCDPISGHTALYWYRQSLGQGLEFLIYFQGNSAPDKSGLPSDRFSAERTGGSVSTLTIQRTQQEDSAVYLCASSGRVESYNEQFFGPGTRLTVL.

This clonotype was recorded a few times. The chain uses TRBV30 and TRBJ1-1, with 8 nucleotides matching TRBD1. The CDR3 contains 14 residues. Unmatched junction bases numbered 13, after V lost 3 bases and J lost 10 bases. From germline, CDR1 is GTSNPN and CDR2 SVGIG (reference sequence). The CDR3: CAWSPRPGGRLAFF. The CDR3 DNA reads TGTGCCTGGAGCCCTAGGCCAGGGGGCCGGTTAGCTTTCTTT.

The chain recombines TRBV10-3 with TRBJ1-3, with no clear D. V lost 4 bases to trimming and J lost 2 bases, with 9 bases between them. CDR1 is ENHRY, CDR2 SYGVKD, per germline. This CDR3 is built from 14 residues. CDR3 DNA: TGTGCCATCAGTGGGGAACGAACTGGAAACACCATATATTTT. Encoded protein: CAISGERTGNTIYF.